The clone carrying this T cell receptor (beta chain) was counted a few times. Sequencing was performed with immunoSEQ multiplex PCR; in TCRdb, only in-frame clones are kept and a portion is missing. The sample includes roughly 64,000 clones, 85% to 90% of them seen just once. The CDR3 consists of 12 residues. CDR1 and CDR2 from the germline V gene are SGDLS and YYNGEE. The ends were cut back, 4 bases at V and 7 bases at J, with 11 bases in the middle. The data belong to a study of OX40 agonist ivuxolimab in advanced cancers. This specimen consisted of CD4+ or CD8+ T cells sorted from blood, obtained in a trial of the OX40 agonist ivuxolimab. The sequence was obtained from an adult with an advanced solid tumor such as melanoma, head and neck, liver or kidney cancer. This chain links TRBV9 with TRBJ1-1; D perhaps matches TRBD1 (5 bases). CDR3 sequence (DNA): TGTGCCAGCAGCCCCCGACAGAATGAAGCTTTCTTT. Encoded protein: CASSPRQNEAFF.